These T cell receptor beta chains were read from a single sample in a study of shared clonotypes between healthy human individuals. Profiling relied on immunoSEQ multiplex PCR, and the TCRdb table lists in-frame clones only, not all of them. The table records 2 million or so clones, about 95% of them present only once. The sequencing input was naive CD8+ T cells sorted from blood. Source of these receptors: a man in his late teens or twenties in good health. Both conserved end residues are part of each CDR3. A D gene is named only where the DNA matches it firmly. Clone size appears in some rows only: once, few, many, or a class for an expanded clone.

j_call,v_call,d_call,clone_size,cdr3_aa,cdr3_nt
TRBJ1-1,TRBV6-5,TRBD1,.,CASSSPRDRGTEAFF,TGTGCCAGCAGTTCGCCGAGGGACAGGGGGACTGAAGCTTTCTTT
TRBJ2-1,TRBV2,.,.,CASTGMQNEQFF,TGTGCCAGCACGGGAATGCAGAATGAGCAGTTCTTC
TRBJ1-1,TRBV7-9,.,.,CASSPRLWDTYTEAFF,TGTGCCAGCAGCCCCCGGTTGTGGGATACATACACTGAAGCTTTCTTT
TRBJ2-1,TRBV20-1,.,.,CSASYLGEQFF,TGCAGTGCTAGTTATCTAGGAGAGCAGTTCTTC
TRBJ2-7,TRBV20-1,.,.,CSASDHEQYF,TGCAGTGCTAGCGACCACGAGCAGTACTTC
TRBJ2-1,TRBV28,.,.,CASSPLAGSYNEQFF,TGTGCCAGCAGTCCCCTAGCAGGCTCCTACAATGAGCAGTTCTTC
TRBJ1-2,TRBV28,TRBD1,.,CASSLRPDRGNGYTF,TGTGCCAGCAGTTTAAGGCCGGACAGGGGAAATGGCTACACCTTC
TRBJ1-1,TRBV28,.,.,CASSPGQGNTEAFF,TGTGCCAGCAGCCCCGGGCAGGGGAACACTGAAGCTTTCTTT
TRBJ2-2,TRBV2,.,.,CASSSGELFF,TGTGCCAGCAGTTCCGGGGAGCTGTTTTTT
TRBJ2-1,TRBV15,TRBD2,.,CATSSPDTSGGHNEQFF,TGTGCCACCAGCAGTCCAGATACTAGCGGGGGGCACAATGAGCAGTTCTTC
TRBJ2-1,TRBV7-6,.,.,CASSLKWESNLYNEQFF,TGTGCCAGCAGCCTCAAGTGGGAGTCGAACCTTTACAATGAGCAGTTCTTC
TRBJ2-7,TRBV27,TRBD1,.,CASSIGQGAPYEQYF,TGTGCCAGCAGCATCGGACAGGGTGCTCCCTACGAGCAGTACTTC
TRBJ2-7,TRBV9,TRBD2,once,CASSVQREGYEQYF,TGTGCCAGCAGCGTCCAGCGGGAGGGCTACGAGCAGTACTTC
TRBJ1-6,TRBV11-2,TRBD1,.,CASSLAGTGWEPLHF,TGTGCCAGCAGCTTAGCCGGGACAGGGTGGGAACCCCTCCACTTT
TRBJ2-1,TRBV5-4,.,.,CASSSGLLISYNEQFF,TGTGCCAGCAGCTCTGGACTCCTGATCTCCTACAATGAGCAGTTCTTC
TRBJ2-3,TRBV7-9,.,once,CASSLLYASTDTQYF,TGTGCCAGCAGCTTACTATACGCGAGCACAGATACGCAGTATTTT
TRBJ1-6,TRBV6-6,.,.,CASSYSGMAPLHF,TGTGCCAGCAGTTACTCTGGGATGGCACCCCTCCACTTT
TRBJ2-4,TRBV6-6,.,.,CASLGGRDIQYF,TGTGCCAGCTTGGGGGGTAGAGACATTCAGTACTTC
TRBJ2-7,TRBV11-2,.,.,CASSLDLWESYEQYF,TGTGCCAGCAGCTTAGATTTGTGGGAGTCGTACGAGCAGTACTTC
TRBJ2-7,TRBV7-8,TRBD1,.,CASSLGTGVPYEQYF,TGTGCCAGCAGCTTAGGGACAGGAGTGCCCTACGAGCAGTACTTC
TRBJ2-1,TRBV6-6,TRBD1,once,CASSSLTGVDEQFF,TGTGCCAGCAGTTCCCTAACAGGGGTCGATGAGCAGTTCTTC
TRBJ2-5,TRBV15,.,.,CATSIEGNQETQYF,TGTGCCACCAGCATTGAGGGTAACCAAGAGACCCAGTACTTC
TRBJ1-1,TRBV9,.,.,CASSAVRDLNTEAFF,TGTGCCAGCAGCGCAGTCAGGGACCTAAACACTGAAGCTTTCTTT
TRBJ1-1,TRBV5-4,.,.,CASSLMGKAFF,TGTGCCAGCAGCTTGATGGGTAAAGCTTTCTTT
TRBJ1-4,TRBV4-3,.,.,CASSQEVNEKLFF,TGCGCCAGCAGCCAAGAAGTAAATGAAAAACTGTTTTTT
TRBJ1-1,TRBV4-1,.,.,CASSHPGGANTEAFF,TGCGCCAGCAGCCATCCAGGAGGAGCGAACACTGAAGCTTTCTTT
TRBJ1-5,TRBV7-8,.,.,CASSLSGHQPQHF,TGTGCCAGCAGCTTATCCGGTCATCAGCCCCAGCATTTT
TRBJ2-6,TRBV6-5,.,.,CASSPGQGANVLTF,TGTGCCAGCAGTCCGGGGCAAGGGGCCAACGTCCTGACTTTC
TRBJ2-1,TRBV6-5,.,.,CASSSFSGESYNEQFF,TGTGCCAGCAGTTCTTTTTCGGGGGAGTCTTACAATGAGCAGTTCTTC
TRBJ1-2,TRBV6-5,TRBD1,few,CASSYSMEGAGGYTF,TGTGCCAGCAGTTACTCGATGGAGGGGGCAGGTGGCTACACCTTC
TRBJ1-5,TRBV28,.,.,CASSLYAQNQPQHF,TGTGCCAGCAGTTTATATGCACAGAATCAGCCCCAGCATTTT
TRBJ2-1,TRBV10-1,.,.,CATRGTPIDNEQFF,TGCGCCACCCGCGGGACTCCCATTGACAATGAGCAGTTCTTC
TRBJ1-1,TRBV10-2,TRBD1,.,CASSPDRGTEAFF,TGCGCCAGCAGCCCCGACAGGGGCACTGAAGCTTTCTTT
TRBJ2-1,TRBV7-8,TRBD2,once,CASSLVVGLAVRYNEQFF,TGTGCCAGCAGCTTAGTGGTCGGACTAGCGGTTCGCTACAATGAGCAGTTCTTC
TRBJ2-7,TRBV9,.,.,CASSQGGDTYEQYF,TGTGCCAGCAGTCAGGGCGGGGATACCTACGAGCAGTACTTC
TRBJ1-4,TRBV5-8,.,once,CASSLVQLREKLFF,TGTGCCAGCAGCTTGGTTCAGCTACGTGAAAAACTGTTTTTT
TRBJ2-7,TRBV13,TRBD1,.,CASSKDRVQSYEQYF,TGTGCCAGCAGCAAAGACAGGGTGCAGTCGTACGAGCAGTACTTC
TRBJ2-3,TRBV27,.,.,CASSRLGTPDTQYF,TGTGCCAGCAGTAGGTTGGGGACCCCAGATACGCAGTATTTT
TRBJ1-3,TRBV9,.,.,CASSVEGGSSGNTIYF,TGTGCCAGCAGCGTAGAGGGCGGAAGCTCTGGAAACACCATATATTTT
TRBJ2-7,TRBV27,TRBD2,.,CASSFSSGGTYEQYF,TGTGCCAGCAGTTTCTCTAGCGGGGGCACCTACGAGCAGTACTTC
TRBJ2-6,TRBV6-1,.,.,CASRVADSGANVLTF,TGTGCCAGCAGGGTAGCGGACTCTGGGGCCAACGTCCTGACTTTC
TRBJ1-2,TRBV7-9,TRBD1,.,CASSSSPGQGHGYTF,TGTGCCAGCTCCTCATCCCCGGGACAGGGCCATGGCTACACCTTC
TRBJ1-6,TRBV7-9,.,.,CASSLAQGTNNSPLHF,TGTGCCAGCAGCTTAGCGCAAGGGACGAATAATTCACCCCTCCACTTT
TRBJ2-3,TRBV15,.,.,CAIGLGDSSYTDTQYF,TGTGCCATCGGTCTGGGGGACTCTTCTTACACAGATACGCAGTATTTT
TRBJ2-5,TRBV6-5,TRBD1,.,CASGETGNWETQYF,TGTGCCAGCGGGGAGACAGGGAATTGGGAGACCCAGTACTTC
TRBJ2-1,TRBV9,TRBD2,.,CASSVGGGAAEQFF,TGTGCCAGCAGCGTAGGCGGGGGGGCCGCTGAGCAGTTCTTC
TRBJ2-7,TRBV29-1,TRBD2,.,CSVEPGLAGPDYEQYF,TGCAGCGTTGAACCGGGACTAGCGGGACCAGACTACGAGCAGTACTTC
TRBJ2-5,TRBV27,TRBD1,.,CASSTRQGNETQYF,TGTGCCAGCAGTACCCGACAGGGGAACGAGACCCAGTACTTC
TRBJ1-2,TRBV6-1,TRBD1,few,CASSEGTGSSYGYTF,TGTGCCAGCAGTGAAGGGACAGGGAGTAGCTATGGCTACACCTTC
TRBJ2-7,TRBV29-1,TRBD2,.,CSVAVAGVREQYF,TGCAGCGTTGCGGTAGCGGGAGTGCGGGAGCAGTACTTC
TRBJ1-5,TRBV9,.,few,CASSVGMGNQPQHF,TGTGCCAGCAGCGTAGGAATGGGGAATCAGCCCCAGCATTTT
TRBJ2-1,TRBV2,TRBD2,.,CAMLFSGSHDNEQFF,TGTGCCATGTTATTTAGCGGGAGTCACGACAATGAGCAGTTCTTC
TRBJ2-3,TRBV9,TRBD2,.,CASSVAGGQADTQYF,TGTGCCAGCAGCGTAGCGGGGGGGCAAGCAGATACGCAGTATTTT
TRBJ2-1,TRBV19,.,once,CASKIGGSSYNEQFF,TGTGCCAGTAAAATCGGCGGAAGCTCCTACAATGAGCAGTTCTTC
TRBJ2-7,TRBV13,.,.,CASSLEGNALGGEQYF,TGTGCCAGCAGCTTAGAAGGCAACGCTCTAGGCGGAGAGCAGTACTTC
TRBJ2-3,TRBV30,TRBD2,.,CAWSFAGGTDTQYF,TGTGCCTGGAGTTTTGCGGGGGGCACAGATACGCAGTATTTT
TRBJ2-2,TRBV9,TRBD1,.,CASSSHPWTGITGELFF,TGTGCCAGCAGCTCCCACCCGTGGACAGGGATCACCGGGGAGCTGTTTTTT